The clone carrying this T cell receptor beta chain came up a few times. Its antigen is unknown. Since a much larger clone is just one base distant, this may be a read error. Breast cancer patients provided tissue from their axillary draining lymph nodes. The data derive from a study of breast tumors, draining lymph nodes, adjacent tissues. TCRdb reanalysed the multiplex PCR reads using MiXCR and keeps one entry per CDR3 protein. The table has about 150,000 distinct CDR3 sequences, about 33% seen once. General study findings and limits: Most tumor T cells seemingly derive from lymph node, then expand in tumor. Tumor TCR diversity was below lymph nodes but above nontumor tissue.

The germline gives CDR1 MGHRA, CDR2 YSYEKL. The length of the CDR3 is 15 residues. The sequence derives from a female donor with breast cancer. Some clones in this sample may be carry-over from other donors' samples. The rearrangement joins TRBV4-1 to TRBJ2-6; 7 bases map to TRBD1. Sequencing was carried out using axillary lymph node tissue. CDR3 sequence reads: CACSPTGSGANVLTF. CDR3 DNA sequence: TGCGCCTGCAGCCCGACAGGGTCGGGGGCCAACGTCCTGACTTTC.